This paragraph reports one T cell receptor beta chain. Its antigen is still unknown. Germline is not matched at one junction end, which may reflect a read error. The data derive from a study of metastatic and nonmetastatic thyroid tumors. Study at large: Across peripheral blood and tumor or nodule tissue samples taken from malignant and benign thyroid patients, the repertoires were compared with one another.

Study-wide results and limits: Reported TCR beta diversity, measured in blood and tumor, was significantly higher for malignant thyroid tumors than for benign nodules.

Authors' analysis steps: Clinicopathological groups differed in CDR3, with these differences serving to build a distant-metastasis classifier for papillary thyroid cancer. TCRdb reanalyzed the PCR reads with MiXCR. Clone size and V and J calls follow TCRdb, not the original study. The profile shows fewer than 6,500 clones, approximately 18% of them singletons. Thyroid surgery was preceded by no treatment in any patient. This CDR3 spans 14 amino acids. The TCR originated in a female donor with papillary thyroid cancer or a benign thyroid nodule (not recorded which). Some clones in this sample may be carry-over from other donors' samples. The sample taken for sequencing was adjacent normal tissue. This chain joins TRBV12-3 or TRBV12-4 and TRBJ1-5; D remains unclear. The CDR3 nucleotides read TGTGTCAGCAGTTTGGAGGCGGCGGGTCAGCCCCGGCATTTT. Its protein product is CVSSLEAAGQPRHF.